This T cell receptor (beta chain) was documented in a study of CD8+CD57+ T cells in acquired aplastic anemia. Study in general: Average DNA yield from sorted CD4+ and CD8+ cells was about 2.9 ug. Sequencing produced an average of approximately 11 million reads per healthy donor for CD4+ cells. Study findings and constraints: No significant patient-versus-control difference appeared in CD8+ Simpson's diversity. Sharing between patients and controls was observed for twenty-nine CD8+ CDR3 sequences.

Profiles of TCR beta VDJ and CDR3 were generated from a genomic DNA template. From the reads, TCRdb called clonotypes with MiXCR, one entry per CDR3 protein. The data show 400,000 to 500,000 distinct CDR3 sequences, about two thirds seen once. A few counts support this clonotype. Its specificity is not known. Germline CDR1 is ENHRY and CDR2 is SYGVKD. Trimming stripped 10 bases from V and 8 bases from J, with 15 bases between. The CDR3 has 13 residues. This TCR was sampled from a human donor in good health, serving as a control. The chain carries TRBV10-3 and TRBJ1-6, with D possibly being TRBD1 (6 bases). Sequences were obtained from sorted CD4+, CD8+, or CD8+CD57+ T cells (not recorded which) from PBMCs. This CDR3 reads CATLQGWDSPLHF. DNA for the CDR3: TGTGCCACTCTACAGGGATGGGATTCACCCCTCCACTTT.